These 25 T cell receptor beta chains came from one sample sequenced in a study of cytotoxic CD8 clonotypes in ibrutinib-treated CLL. This table comes from immunoSEQ multiplex PCR, and its TCRdb copy is limited to in-frame clones, with some not included. This table holds 40,000 or so clones, 60% to 80% found once. The specimen comprised PBMCs, sampled after 24 months of ibrutinib treatment. These receptors came from a human donor with chronic lymphocytic leukemia.

The rearrangement links TRBV15 to TRBJ1-5; D unresolved. The CDR3 has 14 residues. The V end was cut by 0 bases, the J end by 0 bases, with 3 bases between. The germline V gene encodes CDR1 LNHNV and CDR2 YYDKDF (reference sequence). CDR3 nucleotides: TGTGCCACCAGCAGAGATCCTAGCAATCAGCCCCAGCATTTT. Its translation is CATSRDPSNQPQHF.

The chain has TRBV6-1 and TRBJ1-5; tentatively, D is TRBD1 (5 bases). There are 15 residues in the CDR3. Per the germline V gene, CDR1 is MNHNS and CDR2 is SASEGT. V was cut by 6 bases and J by 2 bases, with 14 bases left in between. The CDR3 is CASSEGGGGNQPQHF. CDR3 sequence (DNA): TGTGCCAGCAGCGAGGGTGGGGGTGGCAATCAGCCCCAGCATTTT.

The rearrangement joins TRBV7-3 to TRBJ2-1; 10 nucleotides match TRBD2. The V and J ends lost 4 bases and 0 bases, in that order; junction bases with no gene match: 3. CDR3 length: 16 residues. CDR1 is SGHTA, CDR2 FQGTGA, per germline. This CDR3 is CASSSGLAASYNEQFF. The CDR3 DNA sequence: TGTGCCAGCAGCTCCGGACTAGCGGCCTCCTACAATGAGCAGTTCTTC.

In DNA, the CDR3 is TGTGCCAGCAGAACGGGGGGGCTTGGCACCGGGGAGCTGTTTTTT. Its translation: CASRTGGLGTGELFF. This chain links TRBV2 with TRBJ2-2, with TRBD2 identical over 8 bases. This CDR3 contains 15 residues. Trimming took 6 bases from V and 4 from J; bases not matched to a gene: 7. CDR1 is SNHLY, CDR2 FYNNEI, per germline.

This clone occurred a few times. The V gene is TRBV2, the J gene TRBJ2-7, with no clear D. CDR3 size: 13 residues. V was clipped by 6 bases and J by 3 bases, with 12 bases between them. Germline V gene lookup returns CDR1 SNHLY and CDR2 FYNNEI. CDR3 protein: CASRDQSRYEQYF. The DNA for the CDR3 is TGTGCCAGCAGGGACCAGAGCCGCTACGAGCAGTACTTC.

CDR3 protein: CASSPRQGGYNEQFF. The CDR3, as DNA: TGTGCCAGCTCACCACGGCAGGGGGGTTACAATGAGCAGTTCTTC. This rearrangement joins TRBV18 to TRBJ2-1, with a tentative D call TRBD1 (7 bases). The CDR3 runs 15 residues. Germline assignment: CDR1 KGHSH and CDR2 LQKENI. V lost 1 base and J lost 4, with 11 bases in between.

CDR3 in amino acids: CASGVGGTYEQYF. In DNA, the CDR3 is TGCGCCAGCGGCGTAGGGGGTACCTACGAGCAGTACTTC. V is TRBV5-1 and J is TRBJ2-7; TRBD1 might be the D (6 bases). Germline values: CDR1 SGHRS, CDR2 YFSETQ. The V and J ends lost 7 bases and 2 bases respectively, with 13 bases between them. There are 13 residues in the CDR3.

This chain links TRBV11-2 with TRBJ2-7; D may be TRBD1 or TRBD2 (5 bases each). With 0 bases removed from V and 4 bases from J, the gap between germline ends came to 13 bases. CDR1 and CDR2 from the germline V gene are SGHAT and FQNNGV. CDR3 length equals 15 residues. The CDR3 sequence: CASSLEGVRGYEQYF. As DNA, the CDR3 is TGTGCCAGCAGCTTAGAGGGAGTAAGGGGATACGAGCAGTACTTC.

V usage is TRBV7-3 and J usage is TRBJ2-1; D remains ambiguous. CDR1 and CDR2 (germline): SGHTA, FQGTGA. V gave up 4 bases and J gave up 6 bases, with 4 bases separating them. This CDR3 comprises 11 residues. The DNA for the CDR3 is TGTGCCAGCAGCTCTGGCAATGAGCAGTTCTTC. This codes for CASSSGNEQFF.

The chain joins TRBV5-1 to TRBJ2-5; no reliable D call. There are 11 residues in the CDR3. Per the germline V gene, CDR1 is SGHRS and CDR2 is YFSETQ. Trimming shortened V by 0 bases and J by 4 bases, and 1 base separated the two germline ends. The CDR3 is CASSLAETQYF. CDR3 sequence (DNA): TGCGCCAGCAGCTTGGCAGAGACCCAGTACTTC.

This chain uses TRBV5-6 with TRBJ2-7, with D tentatively TRBD1 or TRBD2 (5 bases each). Trimming pared 4 bases from V and 2 bases from J, leaving 16 bases between. The germline V gene has CDR1 SGHDT and CDR2 YYEEEE. This CDR3 is built from 15 residues. CDR3 sequence (DNA): TGTGCCAGCAGCCAGCGTGGGGACGGAACCTACGAGCAGTACTTC. Residues: CASSQRGDGTYEQYF.

The chain recombines TRBV4-2 with TRBJ2-7, with 10 bases fitting TRBD2. CDR3 length: 19 amino acids. CDR1 and CDR2 (germline): LGHNA, YNFKEQ. J gave up 3 bases and V 0 bases, and 14 bases lay outside the gene matches. The CDR3 is CASSQEHYSPSGGGYEQYF. For the CDR3, the DNA is TGTGCCAGCAGCCAAGAACATTACTCTCCTAGCGGGGGAGGCTACGAGCAGTACTTC.

This clone was counted a few times. The chain employs TRBV2 and TRBJ2-2; no clear D gene. The CDR3 runs 15 residues. Trimming left V 4 bases short and J 8 bases short, with 17 bases between. Germline CDR1 SNHLY, CDR2 FYNNEI. CDR3 coding DNA: TGTGCCAGCAGTGGGATGGTCACCCGAGGAGGGGAGCTGTTTTTT. This translates into CASSGMVTRGGELFF.

This chain uses TRBV6-6 with TRBJ2-7; TRBD1 aligns across 9 bases. V shed 8 bases and J 3 bases; nucleotides not matched to a gene: 5. Germline values: CDR1 MNHNY, CDR2 SVGAGI (reference sequence). The CDR3 totals 13 residues. CDR3 loop: CASHRTGDYEQYF. In DNA form, the CDR3 reads TGTGCCAGCCACCGGACAGGGGACTACGAGCAGTACTTC.

In this sample, this clone turned up many times. V usage is TRBV27 and J usage is TRBJ2-3; D is perhaps TRBD2 (6 bases). The CDR3 covers 16 residues. Trimming pared 4 bases from V and 3 bases from J, leaving 17 bases between. CDR1 and CDR2 from the germline V gene are MNHEY and SMNVEV (reference sequence). CDR3 sequence reads: CASSSSRRGITDTQYF. DNA of the CDR3: TGTGCCAGCAGTTCTAGCAGGAGGGGTATAACAGATACGCAGTATTTT.

The genes are TRBV5-1 and TRBJ2-7; D not resolved. This CDR3 is built from 14 residues. The germline CDR1 and CDR2 sequences are SGHRS and YFSETQ. Between the trimmed V and J ends, which lost 4 bases and 6 bases, there was a span of 17 bases. Here the CDR3 reads CASSPRPGSSEQYF. CDR3 DNA sequence: TGCGCCAGCAGCCCAAGGCCAGGTTCTAGCGAGCAGTACTTC.

The chain combines TRBV10-3 with TRBJ1-2, with 10 bases matching TRBD1. V was pared by 4 bases and J by 5 bases, with 7 bases of the junction left unmatched. Germline V gene lookup returns CDR1 ENHRY and CDR2 SYGVKD. The CDR3 totals 15 residues. The chain's CDR3 is CAISGGTGALYGYTF. The CDR3 coding sequence is TGTGCCATCAGTGGTGGGACAGGGGCGTTGTATGGCTACACCTTC.

This clone was detected ten times or more. The chain is built from TRBV7-3 and TRBJ2-3, with 8 bases that match TRBD1. This CDR3 comprises 12 residues. Germline CDR1 is SGHTA and CDR2 is FQGTGA. The ends lost 5 bases at V and 9 bases at J; junction bases unmatched: 4. In DNA, the CDR3 is TGTGCCAGCAGCGACGGACAGGGAACGCAGTATTTT. Translated: CASSDGQGTQYF.

As regards this clone: Relative to the germline gene, one junction end is altered; a read error may explain this. V gene TRBV7-7 combines with J gene TRBJ2-3; 7 bases map to TRBD1. The CDR3 length is 15 residues. Germline V gene lookup returns CDR1 SSHAT and CDR2 FNYEAQ (reference sequence). The chain's CDR3 is CASSLGQANTDTQYF. CDR3 DNA sequence: TGTGCTAGCAGCTTAGGACAGGCTAACACAGATACGCAGTATTTT.

The rearrangement joins TRBV21-1 to TRBJ2-7; TRBD1 is the table's D call and was not checked against the DNA. TRBV21-1 is tagged as a pseudogene. There are 14 residues in the CDR3. The chain's CDR3 is CASSVRDRAYEQYF. The DNA of the CDR3 is TGTGCCAGCAGCGTCCGGGACAGGGCCTACGAGCAGTACTTC.

A note on this clone: This CDR3 is also generated by other DNA sequences in the sample. The chain joins TRBV30 to TRBJ2-5; D is possibly TRBD2 (6 bases). The CDR3 length is 15 residues. The germline V gene encodes CDR1 GTSNPN and CDR2 SVGIG (reference sequence). Trimming left V 5 bases short and J 1 base short, with 17 bases between. As DNA, the CDR3 is TGTGCCTGGTTAGGGCGGGCGGGGCGCCAAGAGACCCAGTACTTC. This codes for CAWLGRAGRQETQYF.

The CDR3 DNA sequence: TGTGCCAGCAGCCAAGGGTGGGGCGAGCAGTACTTC. Protein sequence: CASSQGWGEQYF. The genes are TRBV14 and TRBJ2-7, with D unresolved. V was cut by 1 base and J by 6 bases, with 7 bases left in between. The CDR3 length is 12 residues. Germline lookup yields CDR1 SGHDN and CDR2 FVKESK.

This clone occurred once. The V and J genes are TRBV2 and TRBJ2-5; 7 bases line up with TRBD2. Germline V gene data show CDR1 as SNHLY and CDR2 as FYNNEI. V dropped 6 bases and J dropped 3; count of bases not matched to a gene: 1. The CDR3 loop spans 12 amino acids. The CDR3 region has the DNA TGTGCCAGCAGGAGCGGGGAAGAGACCCAGTACTTC. Its protein product is CASRSGEETQYF.

The chain uses TRBV15 and TRBJ2-3; D unresolved. Trimming removed 3 bases at V and 3 bases at J, with 7 bases between. The CDR3 spans 13 residues. The V gene's germline CDR1 is LNHNV and CDR2 YYDKDF (reference sequence). CDR3 loop: CATSREGTDTQYF. CDR3 DNA: TGTGCCACCAGCAGGGAAGGAACAGATACGCAGTATTTT.

The V gene is TRBV6-1, the J gene TRBJ1-2; weak D call: TRBD1 (6 bases). The CDR3 length is 15 residues. Trimming removed 6 bases from V and 3 bases from J, with 17 bases in between. Germline V gene sequence: CDR1 MNHNS, CDR2 SASEGT. The CDR3 sequence: CASSVTGPGHYGYTF. CDR3 DNA: TGTGCCAGCAGCGTGACAGGTCCAGGTCACTATGGCTACACCTTC.